A single TCR beta chain is shown here with its context. Its antigen has not been determined. Base quality data are lacking; no much larger clone is found one base away. This was a case-control study nested in a cohort of healthcare workers in London, UK, who had nasopharyngeal swab PCR tests and blood samples taken every week. Healthcare workers were recruited between 23 and 31 March 2020, during the week of the UK lockdown, and were followed weekly for up to roughly 16 weeks. V gives up 2 bases and J gives up 0 bases, and the segment between their germline ends measures 10 bases. From the cysteine through the phenylalanine, the CDR3 covers 15 amino acids. Only CDR3 DNA remains: 45 bases, in frame from the first base. Sequences MNHNY (CDR1) and SVGAGI (CDR2) are obtained from the germline V gene (reference sequence). This entry comes from a study of early T cells in non-severe SARS-CoV-2 infection (dated by TCRdb to the early 2020s). For the study in its entirety: Because TCR sequencing was done on bulk RNA from unsorted whole blood, the alpha and beta chains could not be paired.

What the study reported, not specific to this receptor: Matching against VDJdb was skewed toward anti-spike CD8 responses, likely underestimated virus-specific expansions, and missed private and CD4 specificities.

Libraries were built with 5' RACE. TCRdb records NextSeq 500 as the sequencer. Unique molecular identifiers were attached to individual cDNA molecules in the TCR library protocol so that sequencing error and PCR bias could be corrected. Sequencing covered both TCR alpha and beta chains, and within each sample the abundances of alpha and beta sequences were tightly co-correlated. As for the original processing: V gene, J gene and CDR3 annotation of TCR sequences was performed with Decombinator V4. TCRs were defined as expanded if a significant change between any two time points was detected under a Poisson model with p below 0.0001. TCR abundances were normalised to the total number of TCRs sequenced per sample and were expressed as counts per million. TRAV1-2 paired with TRAJ12, TRAJ20 or TRAJ33 defined MAIT TCRs, while TRAV10 paired with TRAJ18 defined iNKT TCRs. VDJdb, accessed on 1 November 2021, was searched for TCRs annotated for CMV, EBV and SARS-CoV-2, and TCRs annotated for more than one antigen were excluded. TCRdb reworked the public reads: Q25 trimming with fastp, MiXCR clone assembly, productive beta chains retained. Every distinct CDR3 protein forms one entry, paired with its most common genes and DNA. The V and J calls, along with clone size, are taken from TCRdb and not from the paper's own processing. Across this sample there are approximately 50,000 distinct CDR3 sequences, with around 8% seen only once. The ten largest account for around 4.5% of the sample.

The rearrangement joined TRBV6-6 to TRBJ1-2; the D gene remains uncertain. This TCR was sampled from an adult who was a healthcare worker with PCR-confirmed SARS-CoV-2 infection or an uninfected control (not recorded which). Sample: whole blood. The DNA sequence is as follows: TGTGCCAGCAGTTACGACAAGAAAGCTAACTATGGCTACACCTTC. It specifies CASSYDKKANYGYTF.